The 17 T cell receptor beta chains below were found in one sample sequenced in a study of T-cell reconstitution after alpha-beta-depleted transplantation in children. Unique molecular identifiers were built into the TCRbeta library. A single record per CDR3 protein comes from TCRdb applying MiXCR to the PCR reads. Found here are 200,000 to 250,000 distinct CDR3 sequences, 9.7% of them singletons; the top ten hold approximately 4.7%. The sequenced sample was PBMCs from the stem cell graft donor, obtained from the stem cell graft. Source of these receptors: a human donor who donated a stem cell graft to a child with SCID.

This clonotype was recorded once. The junction differs from germline at one of its ends, possibly a read error. The chain uses TRBV18 and TRBJ1-1; D gene uncertain. The CDR3 runs 13 residues. Germline V gene sequence: CDR1 KGHSH, CDR2 LQKENI. The chain's CDR3 is CASSHGLNTEAFF. For the CDR3, the DNA is TGTGCGAGCTCACACGGGCTGAACACTGAAGCTTTCTTT. Combining the CDR3 with reference TRBV18 and TRBJ1-1 gives the whole variable domain NAGVMQNPRHLVRRRGQEARLRCSPMKGHSHVYWYRQLPEEGLKFMVYLQKENIIDESGMPKERFSAEFPKEGPSILRIQQVVRGDSAAYFCASSHGLNTEAFFGQGTRLTVV.

This clonotype showed up many times. V usage is TRBV5-1 and J usage is TRBJ1-2, with TRBD1 identical over 8 bases. Germline lookup yields CDR1 SGHRS and CDR2 YFSETQ. The CDR3 is 19 amino acids. The junction had 18 bases not matched to a gene; V was cut back by 3 bases and J by 2 bases. The CDR3 coding sequence is TGCGCCAGCAGCTGGAGGGGATACCGGGACAGGACGAAAAACTATGGCTACACCTTC. Encoded protein: CASSWRGYRDRTKNYGYTF.

Many counts were recorded for this clonotype. The rearrangement uses TRBV7-2 and TRBJ2-1, with TRBD2 matching over 8 bases. The CDR3 loop spans 16 amino acids. Germline V gene sequence: CDR1 SGHTA, CDR2 FQGNSA. The V and J ends lost 1 base and 2 bases, in that order; junction bases with no gene match: 4. The chain's CDR3 is CASSLGLAPTYNEQFF. Written as DNA, the CDR3 is TGTGCCAGCAGCTTAGGACTAGCGCCGACCTACAATGAGCAGTTCTTC.

This clonotype came up many times. This chain uses TRBV19 with TRBJ1-5; 7 bases fit TRBD1. Germline CDR1 reads LNHDA; CDR2 reads SQIVND (reference sequence). The CDR3 covers 15 residues. Trimming removed 6 bases from V and 6 bases from J; junction bases left unmatched: 11. The CDR3 loop reads CASRGKTGLGQPQHF. CDR3 in DNA: TGTGCCAGTAGAGGAAAGACAGGGCTCGGTCAGCCCCAGCATTTT.

This clonotype has ten or more counts. The chain employs TRBV5-1 and TRBJ2-2; perhaps D is TRBD1 or TRBD2 (5 bases each). Trimming left V 6 bases short and J 3 bases short, with 24 bases between. This CDR3 has 18 amino acids. The germline V gene has CDR1 SGHRS and CDR2 YFSETQ. The CDR3 spells CASMEFYNQGVDTGELFF. In nucleotides, the CDR3 is TGCGCCAGCATGGAATTCTATAATCAGGGAGTGGACACCGGGGAGCTGTTTTTT.

This clonotype was detected many times. The V gene is TRBV4-2, the J gene TRBJ2-2; 9 bases are shared with TRBD1. V lost 7 bases, J lost 6 bases, and 15 bases stayed unmatched. Germline V lookup: CDR1 LGHNA, CDR2 YNFKEQ. CDR3 size: 17 residues. The CDR3 bases are TGTGCCAGCACCGGAGGGCGGGGACAGGGTAGTTCCGGGGAGCTGTTTTTT. Translated: CASTGGRGQGSSGELFF.

This clonotype was found many times. V gene TRBV18 combines with J gene TRBJ2-7, with no clear D. Per the germline V gene, CDR1 is KGHSH and CDR2 is LQKENI. This CDR3 region has 16 residues. Between the trimmed V and J ends, which lost 4 bases and 2 bases, there was a span of 18 bases. The CDR3 here is CASSLETHPSAYEQYF. The CDR3 DNA sequence: TGTGCCAGCTCACTGGAGACCCATCCAAGCGCCTACGAGCAGTACTTC.

This clonotype was seen at least ten times. This chain uses TRBV12-3 or TRBV12-4 with TRBJ2-7, with TRBD1 matching 7 bases. The CDR3 runs to 13 residues. The junction had 3 bases not matched to a gene; V was cut back by 5 bases and J by 2 bases. The CDR3 region has the DNA TGTGCCAGCAGTAGGGGGCCCCCCTACGAGCAGTACTTC. This sequence encodes CASSRGPPYEQYF.

This clonotype showed up many times. The J gene is TRBJ1-1, the V gene TRBV29-1; perhaps TRBD1 as D (5 bases). In germline, CDR1 is SQVTM, CDR2 ANQGSEA. Trimming cost V 4 bases and J 4 bases, with 10 bases left between them. This CDR3 region has 12 residues. CDR3 region: CSVAWGPTEAFF. In DNA form, the CDR3 reads TGCAGCGTTGCGTGGGGACCCACTGAAGCTTTCTTT.

This clonotype was observed many times. CDR3 protein: CSVEGTGGPTDTQYF. CDR3 bases: TGCAGCGTTGAGGGGACAGGGGGCCCAACAGATACGCAGTATTTT. V is TRBV29-1 and J is TRBJ2-3, with 12 nucleotides matching TRBD1. The CDR3 consists of 15 residues. V was clipped by 3 bases and J by 3 bases; unmatched bases: 4. CDR1 SQVTM and CDR2 ANQGSEA come from the germline V gene.

This clonotype was detected ten times or more. The V call is TRBV29-1, the J call TRBJ2-7; D possibly uses TRBD1 or TRBD2 (5 bases each). Trimming removed 5 bases at V and 0 bases at J, with 8 bases between. Germline assignment: CDR1 SQVTM and CDR2 ANQGSEA. The CDR3 covers 12 residues. The CDR3 sequence is CSVSGTSYEQYF. CDR3 coding DNA: TGCAGCGTTTCGGGGACCTCCTACGAGCAGTACTTC.

This clonotype was found many times. The rearrangement joins TRBV12-3 or TRBV12-4 to TRBJ2-1; D call uncertain. The CDR3 totals 11 residues. V lost 6 bases, J lost 8 bases, and 8 bases lay in between. CDR3 DNA: TGTGCCAGCAGGCAAGTGGATGAGCAGTTCTTC. Amino acids: CASRQVDEQFF.

This clonotype was seen many times. V is TRBV10-3 and J is TRBJ2-1; the D is unclear. In germline, CDR1 is ENHRY, CDR2 SYGVKD. The CDR3 has 12 residues. Trimming cost V 4 bases and J 9 bases, with 10 bases left between them. Written as DNA, the CDR3 is TGTGCCATCAGTGTACAGCCCGGTGAGCAGTTCTTC. This encodes CAISVQPGEQFF.

This sequence joins TRBV5-5 and TRBJ2-7; possibly TRBD1 or TRBD2 for D (6 bases each). Germline V gives CDR1 SGHKS, CDR2 YYEKEE (reference sequence). The CDR3 is made up of 14 amino acids. V lost 0 bases to trimming and J lost 5 bases, with 12 bases between them. DNA of the CDR3: TGTGCCAGCAGCTTGGTGGGGGGCACAAACGAGCAGTACTTC. Translated: CASSLVGGTNEQYF.

This clonotype was detected ten times or more. The CDR3 is CASSSVGLNTEAFF. The CDR3 DNA sequence: TGCGCCAGCAGCTCCGTGGGGTTGAACACTGAAGCTTTCTTT. This chain uses TRBV5-1 with TRBJ1-1; the D is unclear. Trimming removed 3 bases at V and 0 bases at J, with 9 bases between. Germline V gene lookup returns CDR1 SGHRS and CDR2 YFSETQ. The CDR3 totals 14 residues.

This clonotype was observed many times. The V call is TRBV5-1, the J call TRBJ1-1; maybe TRBD1 (6 bases). The CDR3 is made up of 15 amino acids. Germline V gene data show CDR1 as SGHRS and CDR2 as YFSETQ. Trimming took 4 bases from V and 3 from J, leaving 16 bases between them. Here the CDR3 DNA reads TGCGCCAGCAGCGTCCCAGGGGCCAGGGACACTGAAGCTTTCTTT. As protein: CASSVPGARDTEAFF.

At least ten counts were recorded for this clonotype. V and J are TRBV7-3 and TRBJ2-3; tentatively, D is TRBD2 (5 bases). The CDR3 consists of 14 residues. The germline V gene encodes CDR1 SGHTA and CDR2 FQGTGA. V lost 2 bases to trimming and J lost 4 bases, with 10 bases between them. The chain's CDR3 is CASSLRGLSDTQYF. CDR3 DNA sequence: TGTGCCAGCAGCTTACGGGGTTTATCAGATACGCAGTATTTT.